This TCR beta chain was captured in a study of cytotoxic CD8 clonotypes in ibrutinib-treated CLL. Broader study findings: Relative to age-matched healthy donors, clonality at baseline was higher, and it tracked circulating CD8+ T-cell counts. The study sampled sustained-remission and progressing patients at different times. The public clonotypes identified were infrequent and showed contraction or stability on treatment.

CDR3 length equals 14 residues. The germline gives CDR1 MNHEY, CDR2 SVGAGI. Trimming removed 0 bases at V and 8 bases at J, with 13 bases between. Sequencing used immunoSEQ multiplex PCR; TCRdb keeps in-frame clones, though not all of them. The sample contains roughly 200,000 clones, nearly 80% of which appear only once. This clone was observed a single time. No antigen is known for it. The clonotype originates from a human donor with chronic lymphocytic leukemia. The chain employs TRBV6-5 and TRBJ1-2; D not certain. The sequencing here drew on PBMCs, taken after 12 months of ibrutinib treatment. The CDR3 DNA is TGTGCCAGCAGTTACTCGGGAGACGGACTAGGCTACACCTTC. The encoded protein is CASSYSGDGLGYTF.